Included here is one T cell receptor (beta chain) sequence, with context. This entry belongs to a study of human versus mouse CDR3 diversity and MHC coevolution. Assay: immunoSEQ multiplex PCR; the TCRdb copy retains only in-frame clones and omits some. The profile covers about 80,000 clones, with approximately 92% appearing a single time and 1.3% to 1.5% taken by the ten largest. This CDR3 has 16 amino acids. Trimming took 1 base from V and 6 from J, leaving 16 bases between them. CDR1 and CDR2 from the germline V gene are PRHDT and FYEKMQ (reference sequence). Sequencing was carried out using naive CD4+ T cells from blood. Subset here: CD45RO-negative CD62L-positive naive CD4 T cells. The receptor was derived from a person aged 30-70 years in good health. The chain has TRBV13 and TRBJ2-1, with D unclear. Here the CDR3 reads CASSLDSAVKGNEQFF. In DNA, the CDR3 is TGTGCCAGCAGCTTAGATTCGGCGGTTAAAGGCAATGAGCAGTTCTTC.